Following are 24 T cell receptor beta chains from one sample sequenced in a study of blood T cell repertoires in COVID-19. The protocol was immunoSEQ multiplex PCR, while the TCRdb copy is restricted to in-frame clones and leaves out a portion. The data contain about 57,000 clones, more than 75% of them singletons. The sample taken for sequencing was peripheral blood. All receptors derive from a woman of 80 years or more with acute or convalescent COVID-19.

J is TRBJ1-5 and V is TRBV4-1; D is unclear. Between the trimmed V and J ends, which lost 0 bases and 0 bases, there was a span of 9 bases. Germline V lookup: CDR1 MGHRA, CDR2 YSYEKL. The CDR3 loop spans 16 amino acids. CDR3 residues: CASSQEWRVSNQPQHF. CDR3 sequence (DNA): TGCGCCAGCAGCCAAGAATGGAGGGTTAGCAATCAGCCCCAGCATTTT.

The V and J genes are TRBV29-1 and TRBJ1-3; 7 bases match TRBD1. The CDR3 is made up of 13 amino acids. The J segment lost 2 bases and the V segment lost 8 bases, leaving 6 bases of the junction unmatched. Per the germline V gene, CDR1 is SQVTM and CDR2 is ANQGSEA. CDR3 region: CSCEGAPGNTIYF. The CDR3 bases are TGCAGCTGTGAGGGGGCGCCTGGAAACACCATATATTTT.

The rearrangement uses TRBV19 and TRBJ2-5, with D tentatively TRBD1 (6 bases). Trimming cost V 3 bases and J 4 bases, with 9 bases left between them. The germline V gene has CDR1 LNHDA and CDR2 SQIVND (reference sequence). The CDR3 has 13 residues. CDR3 sequence reads: CASSIGGLETQYF. The CDR3 DNA follows: TGTGCCAGTAGTATTGGGGGCTTAGAGACCCAGTACTTC.

The chain uses TRBV14 and TRBJ2-7; 7 nucleotides align to TRBD2. The V gene end was trimmed by 4 bases and the J gene end by 7 bases; junction bases not matched to a gene: 4. CDR1 is SGHDN and CDR2 is FVKESK in the germline V gene. This CDR3 contains 12 residues. This chain's CDR3 is CASSRAGVEQYF. CDR3 DNA sequence: TGTGCCAGCAGCCGGGCGGGGGTAGAGCAGTACTTC.

This clone has only a few counts. The chain links TRBV5-4 to TRBJ2-1; 12 bases are a match to TRBD2. The ends lost 6 bases at V and 12 bases at J; junction bases unmatched: 7. Germline V gene data show CDR1 as SGHNT and CDR2 as YYREEE (reference sequence). The CDR3 contains 13 residues. CDR3: CASTLAGGVGQFF. The DNA of the CDR3 is TGTGCCAGCACTCTAGCGGGAGGGGTAGGGCAGTTCTTC.

Here the CDR3 DNA reads TGTGCAAGTCGCTGCGACAGGGACGGCTACACCTTC. Its translation: CASRCDRDGYTF. The rearrangement links TRBV12-2 to TRBJ1-2; the table gives TRBD1 as D, unverified against the DNA. TRBV12-2 is tagged as a pseudogene. This CDR3 contains 12 residues.

The chain recombines TRBV6-6 with TRBJ2-1; 10 bases match TRBD2. V lost 3 bases to trimming and J lost 11 bases; unmatched junction nucleotides: 10. Germline V lookup: CDR1 MNHNY, CDR2 SVGAGI (reference sequence). CDR3 length: 15 residues. CDR3 DNA: TGTGCCAGCAGTTATTTCGAGCGGGAGGGTTATAAGCAGTTCTTC. This translates into CASSYFEREGYKQFF.

This chain connects TRBV15 to TRBJ1-1; no definite D call. Germline CDR1 is LNHNV and CDR2 is YYDKDF (reference sequence). This CDR3 is built from 13 residues. The ends were cut back, 1 base at V and 10 bases at J, with 13 bases in the middle. CDR3 protein: CATSRVRGSVAFF. Here the CDR3 DNA reads TGTGCCACCAGCAGAGTTAGAGGGTCTGTAGCTTTCTTT.

The CDR3 loop reads CASSLLAGGGNEQFF. The CDR3 DNA follows: TGTGCCAGCAGCCTCTTGGCGGGAGGAGGGAATGAGCAGTTCTTC. The J gene is TRBJ2-1, the V gene TRBV6-5; 8 positions match TRBD2. Trimming cost V 6 bases and J 7 bases; bases outside gene matches: 11. The CDR3 contains 15 residues. Looked up from germline, CDR1 is MNHEY and CDR2 is SVGAGI.

V is TRBV6-5 and J is TRBJ2-1, with D possibly TRBD2 on 5 matching bases. From germline, CDR1 is MNHEY and CDR2 SVGAGI. This CDR3 has 14 residues. Trimming removed 0 bases from V and 3 bases from J, with 6 bases in between. CDR3 sequence: CASSYSRVYNEQFF. The CDR3 nucleotides are TGTGCCAGCAGTTACTCGCGGGTCTACAATGAGCAGTTCTTC.

The chain joins TRBV9 to TRBJ1-3; TRBD1 aligns across 8 bases. The CDR3 extends over 16 amino acids. V trimming: 4 bases; J trimming: 2 bases; junction bases outside the gene matches: 8. Per germline, CDR1 SGDLS and CDR2 YYNGEE. This chain's CDR3 is CASSPGDRTPGNTIYF. In DNA form, the CDR3 reads TGTGCCAGCAGCCCGGGGGACAGGACTCCTGGAAACACCATATATTTT.

V and J are TRBV7-9 and TRBJ2-3; tentatively, D is TRBD2 (5 bases). Germline V gives CDR1 SEHNR, CDR2 FQNEAQ (reference sequence). This CDR3 spans 15 amino acids. Trimming removed 1 base at V and 6 bases at J, with 14 bases between. CDR3: CASSLEGGRADTQYF. CDR3 in DNA: TGTGCCAGCAGCTTAGAAGGTGGGCGGGCGGATACGCAGTATTTT.

V gene TRBV11-2 combines with J gene TRBJ1-2; possible D gene TRBD1, 5 bases. V dropped 0 bases and J dropped 3 bases, with 11 bases sitting between them. This CDR3 is 15 amino acids long. Germline-derived CDR1 and CDR2 are SGHAT and FQNNGV. The CDR3 sequence is CASSLDQGRDYGYTF. CDR3 nucleotide sequence: TGTGCCAGCAGCTTAGATCAGGGCAGGGACTATGGCTACACCTTC.

The chain links TRBV5-4 to TRBJ2-1; possible D gene TRBD2, 5 bases. V was pared by 4 bases and J by 0 bases, with 11 bases between. From germline, CDR1 is SGHNT and CDR2 YYREEE (reference sequence). The CDR3 is 15 residues long. CDR3 DNA: TGTGCCAGCAGCCCCGACCGGGGCTCCTACAATGAGCAGTTCTTC. It codes for CASSPDRGSYNEQFF.

J is TRBJ2-1 and V is TRBV7-6; the match to TRBD2 covers 7 bases. From germline, CDR1 is SGHVS and CDR2 FNYEAQ. With V trimmed by 1 base and J by 4 bases, 7 bases remained unmatched. The CDR3 runs to 16 residues. The CDR3 loop reads CASSLEAGVVYNEQFF. The CDR3 DNA is TGTGCCAGCAGCTTAGAGGCGGGAGTTGTGTACAATGAGCAGTTCTTC.

The chain employs TRBV12-2 and TRBJ2-7; TRBD2, the D gene given by the table, was not confirmed from the DNA. TRBV12-2 is an annotated pseudogene. CDR3 length equals 16 residues. The CDR3: CASRLAHPGWFNEQYF. DNA of the CDR3: TGTGCAAGTCGCTTAGCACACCCGGGGTGGTTCAACGAGCAGTACTTC.

CDR3 bases: TGTGCCAGCAGCTTCCAAGCGGGAGTAGCCTACGAGCAGTACTTC. Its protein product is CASSFQAGVAYEQYF. J is TRBJ2-7 and V is TRBV7-3; 8 nucleotides line up with TRBD2. V shed 3 bases and J 2 bases; nucleotides not matched to a gene: 6. The CDR3 covers 15 residues. CDR1 and CDR2 from the germline V gene are SGHTA and FQGTGA.

A few counts support this clone. The chain employs TRBV4-1 and TRBJ1-3; D might be TRBD1 (5 bases). Germline lookup yields CDR1 MGHRA and CDR2 YSYEKL. This CDR3 comprises 13 residues. The germline V and J ends were trimmed by 0 bases and 7 bases, with 7 bases remaining between them. CDR3 DNA: TGCGCCAGCAGCCAAGAAAGGGGTAACACCATATATTTT. Its translation: CASSQERGNTIYF.

The chain is built from TRBV5-4 and TRBJ1-6, with D possibly being TRBD1 (5 bases). Per the germline V gene, CDR1 is SGHNT and CDR2 is YYREEE (reference sequence). The CDR3 loop spans 12 amino acids. Trimming removed 0 bases from V and 14 bases from J, with 9 bases in between. CDR3 sequence: CASSLAGSSLHF. DNA of the CDR3: TGTGCCAGCAGCTTGGCAGGGTCATCCCTCCACTTT.

Here the CDR3 reads CASSQGTGTGGPQYF. The CDR3 DNA is TGTGCCAGCAGCCAAGGGACCGGGACAGGGGGCCCGCAGTACTTC. The rearrangement links TRBV14 to TRBJ2-7; 12 positions agree with TRBD1. Per germline, CDR1 SGHDN and CDR2 FVKESK. V shed 1 base, J shed 9 bases, and the junction held 7 bases outside the gene matches. The CDR3 has 15 residues. Filled out from reference TRBV14 and TRBJ2-7, the complete variable domain reads EAGVTQFPSHSVIEKGQTVTLRCDPISGHDNLYWYRRVMGKEIKFLLHFVKESKQDESGMPNNRFLAERTGGTYSTLKVQPAELEDSGVYFCASSQGTGTGGPQYFGPGTRLTVT.

The table lists this clone with a few counts. The chain combines TRBV5-1 with TRBJ1-1; 8 bases map to TRBD1. This CDR3 spans 16 amino acids. Germline lookup yields CDR1 SGHRS and CDR2 YFSETQ. Trimming removed 1 base from V and 1 base from J; junction bases left unmatched: 6. The CDR3 bases are TGCGCCAGCAGCTTGCGGACCGGGACAGGGAACACTGAAGCTTTCTTT. Translation gives CASSLRTGTGNTEAFF.

The J gene is TRBJ2-2, the V gene TRBV12-5; TRBD1 aligns across 8 bases. The CDR3 runs to 16 residues. The V gene end was trimmed by 6 bases and the J gene end by 4 bases; junction bases not matched to a gene: 10. Looked up from germline, CDR1 is LGHNT and CDR2 is FRNRAP. In DNA, the CDR3 is TGTGCTAGTGGACCCGACAGGGGATTGGGCACCGGGGAGCTGTTTTTT. This codes for CASGPDRGLGTGELFF.

This sequence joins TRBV6-4 and TRBJ2-2, with D possibly being TRBD2 (5 bases). V gave up 0 bases and J gave up 0 bases, with 11 bases separating them. The CDR3 loop spans 17 amino acids. Germline CDR1 is MRHNA and CDR2 is SNTAGT. CDR3 sequence reads: CASSDSPYGANTGELFF. For the CDR3, the DNA is TGTGCCAGCAGTGACTCCCCCTACGGGGCGAACACCGGGGAGCTGTTTTTT.

CDR3 region: CASSVGAAGELFF. CDR3 in DNA: TGTGCCAGCAGTGTAGGGGCGGCCGGGGAGCTGTTTTTT. The chain couples TRBV2 to TRBJ2-2; TRBD1 is a possible D gene (5 bases). The CDR3 runs 13 residues. Trimming took 4 bases from V and 6 from J, leaving 9 bases between them. Germline V gene sequence: CDR1 SNHLY, CDR2 FYNNEI.